The 14 T cell receptor beta chains below were found in one sample sequenced in a study of CD8 T cells in ankylosing spondylitis. Regarding the study as a whole: What seemed typical of ankylosing spondylitis blood was a TCR beta motif built from several highly homologous variants.

These receptors have no identified antigens. TCRdb passed the 5' RACE reads through MiXCR, listing each CDR3 protein once. The data hold roughly 220,000 distinct CDR3 sequences, with roughly 18% observed a single time. Sequenced: blood, either unsorted or a sorted T cell fraction (not recorded which). The receptors here all came from a male donor with ankylosing spondylitis.

The chain combines TRBV5-1 with TRBJ1-1; 7 nucleotides match TRBD1. CDR1 and CDR2 from the germline V gene are SGHRS and YFSETQ. V shed 0 bases and J 0 bases; nucleotides not matched to a gene: 5. This CDR3 contains 16 residues. The chain's CDR3 is CASSLETGWMNTEAFF. The CDR3, as DNA: TGCGCCAGCAGCTTGGAGACAGGGTGGATGAACACTGAAGCTTTCTTT.

V is TRBV29-1 and J is TRBJ2-3; TRBD1 aligns across 8 bases. J gave up 6 bases and V 1 base, and 0 bases lay outside the gene matches. This CDR3 contains 12 residues. Germline CDR1 SQVTM, CDR2 ANQGSEA. CDR3 protein: CSVEGQGDTQYF. CDR3 DNA: TGCAGCGTTGAAGGACAGGGGGATACGCAGTATTTT.

The CDR3 nucleotides read TGTGCCAGCAGCTTGGCATCGGAGGAGAGGGGTGAAGCTTTCTTT. As protein: CASSLASEERGEAFF. The chain combines TRBV5-6 with TRBJ1-1; D may be TRBD1 (5 bases). From germline, CDR1 is SGHDT and CDR2 YYEEEE. Trimming cost V 0 bases and J 7 bases, with 16 bases left between them. The length of the CDR3 is 15 residues.

This clonotype was observed a handful of times. The chain uses TRBV28 and TRBJ2-7; D may be TRBD2 (5 bases). From germline, CDR1 is MDHEN and CDR2 SYDVKM. V dropped 6 bases and J dropped 4 bases, with 13 bases sitting between them. There are 13 residues in the CDR3. CDR3 DNA: TGTGCCAGCAGCCGAGGGTTTGGGTACGAGCAGTACTTC. Its protein is CASSRGFGYEQYF.

The chain combines TRBV4-1 with TRBJ1-1; the D gene is possibly TRBD1 (5 bases). Looked up from germline, CDR1 is MGHRA and CDR2 is YSYEKL. This CDR3 comprises 14 residues. V shed 4 bases and J shed 6 bases, with 15 bases lying between them. The CDR3 DNA follows: TGCGCCAGCAGCCCAGGGACCCTTGTCGCTGAAGCTTTCTTT. The encoded protein is CASSPGTLVAEAFF.

Notes on this clonotype: The junction differs from germline at one of its ends, possibly a read error. The rearrangement joins TRBV5-1 to TRBJ1-3; D is perhaps TRBD1 (5 bases). The CDR3 consists of 10 residues. The germline V gene encodes CDR1 SGHRS and CDR2 YFSETQ. CDR3 residues: CASSGGISHF. The CDR3 DNA reads TGCGCCAGCAGCGGGGGGATAAGCCATTTT. The variable domain in full, completed from reference TRBV5-1 and TRBJ1-3, reads KAGVTQTPRYLIKTRGQQVTLSCSPISGHRSVSWYQQTPGQGLQFLFEYFSETQRNKGNFPGRFSGRQFSNSRSEMNVSTLELGDSALYLCASSGGISHFGEGSWLTVV.

This chain connects TRBV6-1 to TRBJ2-7; D is ambiguous. The CDR3 is made up of 14 amino acids. Trimming cost V 5 bases and J 2 bases, with 13 bases left between them. The germline gives CDR1 MNHNS, CDR2 SASEGT. CDR3 amino acids: CASSPYIGTYEQYF. CDR3 nucleotides: TGTGCCAGCAGTCCCTATATTGGGACCTACGAGCAGTACTTC.

The V and J genes are TRBV7-6 and TRBJ2-7; weak D call: TRBD2 (5 bases). With 4 bases removed from V and 0 bases from J, the gap between germline ends came to 10 bases. CDR3 length: 14 residues. The germline V gene has CDR1 SGHVS and CDR2 FNYEAQ. CDR3 DNA: TGTGCCAGCAGCTCCGGACTCCACTCCTACGAGCAGTACTTC. This translates into CASSSGLHSYEQYF.

The chain links TRBV7-2 to TRBJ2-1; 8 bases are a match to TRBD2. From germline, CDR1 is SGHTA and CDR2 FQGNSA. This CDR3 contains 13 residues. V dropped 5 bases and J dropped 7; count of bases not matched to a gene: 4. CDR3 coding DNA: TGTGCCAGCAGCCCAAGCGGGAGTAATGAGCAGTTCTTC. This translates into CASSPSGSNEQFF.

The chain has TRBV12-3 or TRBV12-4 and TRBJ1-1; D perhaps matches TRBD1 (6 bases). The CDR3 contains 13 residues. V was shortened by 9 bases and J by 4 bases, with 15 bases between the two germline ends. The CDR3 sequence is CASFGIRGTEAFF. The CDR3, as DNA: TGTGCCAGTTTTGGGATCAGGGGCACTGAAGCTTTCTTT.

This clonotype was found many times. This rearrangement joins TRBV7-9 to TRBJ2-7; 9 bases align to TRBD1. The CDR3 consists of 16 residues. With 3 bases clipped from V and 7 bases from J, the junction kept 13 bases outside the gene matches. Germline CDR1 and CDR2: SEHNR and FQNEAQ (reference sequence). The CDR3 DNA reads TGTGCCAGCAGCTTCTCCCGACAGGGGGGAGGGTTGGAGCAGTACTTC. Translating it yields CASSFSRQGGGLEQYF.

A few counts support this clonotype. The gene calls are TRBV11-2 and TRBJ1-4; no clear D. V lost 5 bases to trimming and J lost 12 bases, with 16 bases between them. The CDR3 contains 13 residues. The V gene's germline CDR1 is SGHAT and CDR2 FQNNGV. Here the CDR3 DNA reads TGTGCCAGCAGCCCGGCTGCCCTGGGTGAACTGTTTTTT. This translates into CASSPAALGELFF.

The chain couples TRBV4-3 to TRBJ2-5; D remains ambiguous. The CDR3 contains 15 residues. Trimming removed 0 bases at V and 5 bases at J, with 13 bases between. Germline V gene data show CDR1 as LGHNA and CDR2 as YSLEER. The CDR3 bases are TGCGCCAGCAGCCAAGATCCAGATTCCCGGGAGACCCAGTACTTC. This encodes CASSQDPDSRETQYF.

This clonotype has only a few counts. J is TRBJ2-7 and V is TRBV27, with D possibly being TRBD1 or TRBD2 (5 bases each). V dropped 1 base and J dropped 3 bases, with 16 bases sitting between them. The CDR3 runs 16 residues. From germline, CDR1 is MNHEY and CDR2 SMNVEV (reference sequence). The CDR3 here is CASSLLGEKGIYEQYF. CDR3 in DNA: TGTGCCAGCAGTTTATTAGGGGAGAAGGGGATCTACGAGCAGTACTTC.